This TCR beta chain originates from a study of identical twins. TCRdb itself ran the 5' RACE reads through MiXCR, one entry per CDR3 protein. The table has about 700,000 distinct CDR3 sequences, 8.6% seen once. Donors uniformly comprised healthy Caucasians. Study-wide results and limits: Models came in too low on out-of-frame TCR alpha sharing in monozygotic twins.

Points on this clonotype: Its target is unknown.

These sequences were also reported in another study, on yellow fever vaccine responses in identical twins. As that report states: Twins reportedly mounted vaccine T cell responses that seemed partly convergent, partly personalized.

This TCR was recovered from a woman between 18 and 30 years old in good health. The source material was PBMCs.

The CDR3: CASTGGDTEAFF. As DNA, the CDR3 is TGTGCCAGCACCGGGGGGGACACTGAAGCTTTCTTT. This chain links TRBV21-1 with TRBJ1-1. TRBV21-1 is flagged as a pseudogene. The CDR3 spans 12 residues.